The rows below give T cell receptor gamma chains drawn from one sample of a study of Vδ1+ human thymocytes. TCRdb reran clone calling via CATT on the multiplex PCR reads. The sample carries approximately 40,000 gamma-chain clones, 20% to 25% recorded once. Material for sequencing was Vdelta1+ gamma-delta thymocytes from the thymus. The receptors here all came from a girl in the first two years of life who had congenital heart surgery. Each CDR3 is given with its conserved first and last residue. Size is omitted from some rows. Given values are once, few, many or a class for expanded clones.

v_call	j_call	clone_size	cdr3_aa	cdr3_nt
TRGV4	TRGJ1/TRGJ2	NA	CATWDGPGGYKKLF	TGTGCCACCTGGGATGGGCCCGGAGGCTATAAGAAACTCTTT
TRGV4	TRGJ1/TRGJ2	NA	CATWDGPLKRKLF	TGTGCCACCTGGGATGGCCCCCTAAAGAGGAAACTCTTT
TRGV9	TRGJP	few	CALWEVEVGKKIKVF	TGTGCCTTGTGGGAGGTTGAGGTGGGCAAAAAAATCAAGGTATTT
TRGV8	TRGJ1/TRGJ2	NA	CATWDRPYSSKLF	TGTGCCACCTGGGATAGGCCGTATTCCTCGAAACTCTTT
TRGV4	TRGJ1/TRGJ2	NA	CATWDLGDYYKKLF	TGTGCCACCTGGGATCTTGGGGATTATTATAAGAAACTCTTT
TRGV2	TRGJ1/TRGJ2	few	CATWDDNLKKLF	TGTGCCACCTGGGACGATAACTTGAAGAAACTCTTT
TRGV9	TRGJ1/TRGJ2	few	CALWEAAIGAFYYYKKLF	TGTGCCTTGTGGGAGGCCGCAATAGGGGCCTTCTATTATTATAAGAAACTCTTT
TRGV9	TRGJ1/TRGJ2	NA	CALWEVSPNYYKKLF	TGTGCCTTGTGGGAGGTTAGCCCCAATTATTATAAGAAACTCTTT
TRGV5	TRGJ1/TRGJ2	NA	CATCDGGYKKLF	TGTGCCACCTGCGACGGAGGTTATAAGAAACTCTTT
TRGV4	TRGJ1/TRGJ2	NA	CATWSWVAYKKLF	TGTGCCACCTGGTCTTGGGTGGCTTATAAGAAACTCTTT
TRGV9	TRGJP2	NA	CALWEALGSDWIKTF	TGTGCCTTGTGGGAGGCCCTCGGTAGTGATTGGATCAAGACGTTT
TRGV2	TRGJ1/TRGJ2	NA	CATWDEPLYYKKLF	TGTGCCACCTGGGACGAGCCTCTTTATTATAAGAAACTCTTT
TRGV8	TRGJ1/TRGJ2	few	CATWDDVLGVTRRRGNYYKKLF	TGTGCCACCTGGGACGATGTGCTAGGTGTAACGAGACGACGAGGAAATTATTATAAGAAACTCTTT
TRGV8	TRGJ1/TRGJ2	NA	CATWGSEYKKLF	TGTGCCACCTGGGGATCGGAGTATAAGAAACTCTTT
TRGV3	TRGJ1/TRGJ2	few	CATWDHRLEKLF	TGTGCCACCTGGGACCACAGGCTTGAGAAACTCTTT
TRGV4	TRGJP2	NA	CATWDGLSDWIKTF	TGTGCCACCTGGGACGGGCTCAGTGATTGGATCAAGACGTTT
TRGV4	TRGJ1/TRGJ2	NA	CATWDGTLFGKLF	TGTGCCACCTGGGATGGTACCCTTTTCGGGAAACTCTTT
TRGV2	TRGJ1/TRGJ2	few	CATWDGRRNYKKLF	TGTGCCACCTGGGATGGCCGGAGGAATTATAAGAAACTCTTT
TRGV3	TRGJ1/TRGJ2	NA	CATWGRAYKKLF	TGTGCCACCTGGGGCAGAGCATATAAGAAACTCTTT
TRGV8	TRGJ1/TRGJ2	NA	CATWDRTSSNYYKKLF	TGTGCCACCTGGGATAGAACCAGCTCGAATTATTATAAGAAACTCTTT
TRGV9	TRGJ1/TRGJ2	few	CALWDQYKKLF	TGTGCCTTGTGGGATCAGTATAAGAAACTCTTT
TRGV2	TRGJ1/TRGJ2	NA	CATWDGRGHYKKLF	TGTGCCACCTGGGACGGGCGGGGCCATTATAAGAAACTCTTT
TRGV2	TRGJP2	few	CATWDGPRWIKTF	TGTGCCACCTGGGACGGGCCTAGATGGATCAAGACGTTT
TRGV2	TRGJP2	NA	CATWDAGSGWIKTF	TGTGCCACCTGGGACGCGGGGAGTGGTTGGATCAAGACGTTT
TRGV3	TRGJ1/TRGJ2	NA	CATWDKGYYKKLF	TGTGCCACCTGGGACAAAGGCTATTATAAGAAACTCTTT
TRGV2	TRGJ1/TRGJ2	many	CATWDRYKKLF	TGTGCCACCTGGGACCGCTATAAGAAACTCTTT
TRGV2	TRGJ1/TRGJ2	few	CATWDGRWLF	TGTGCCACCTGGGACGGGCGTTGGCTCTTT
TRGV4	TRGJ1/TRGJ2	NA	CATWNHTDKKLF	TGTGCCACCTGGAACCACACTGACAAGAAACTCTTT
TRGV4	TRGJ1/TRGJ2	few	CATWDGARKLF	TGTGCCACCTGGGATGGGGCGCGGAAACTCTTT
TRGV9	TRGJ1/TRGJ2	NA	CALWEPSYYKKLF	TGTGCCTTGTGGGAGCCTTCCTATTATAAGAAACTCTTT
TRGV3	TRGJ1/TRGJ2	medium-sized	CATWDAYKKLF	TGTGCCACCTGGGACGCTTATAAGAAACTCTTT
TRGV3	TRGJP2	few	CATWNCSDWIKTF	TGTGCCACCTGGAATTGTAGTGATTGGATCAAGACGTTT
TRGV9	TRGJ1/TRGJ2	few	CALWEVKPNKKLF	TGTGCCTTGTGGGAGGTGAAACCCAATAAGAAACTCTTT
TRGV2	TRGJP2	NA	CATWDGPNDWIKTF	TGTGCCACCTGGGACGGGCCCAATGATTGGATCAAGACGTTT
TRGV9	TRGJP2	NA	CALWERDWIKTF	TGTGCCTTGTGGGAGCGGGATTGGATCAAGACGTTT
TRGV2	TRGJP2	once	CATWDGPGGSDWIKTF	TGTGCCACCTGGGACGGGCCTGGGGGTAGTGATTGGATCAAGACGTTT
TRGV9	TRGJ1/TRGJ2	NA	CALWDLPQNYYKKLF	TGTGCCTTGTGGGACCTGCCCCAGAATTATTATAAGAAACTCTTT
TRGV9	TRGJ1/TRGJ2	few	CALWGLTIYYKKLF	TGTGCCTTGTGGGGCCTAACCATTTATTATAAGAAACTCTTT
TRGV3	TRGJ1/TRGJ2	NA	CATGGERKKLF	TGTGCCACGGGGGGGGAGAGAAAGAAACTCTTT
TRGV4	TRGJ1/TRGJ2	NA	CATWDGFYYYKKLF	TGTGCCACCTGGGATGGATTTTATTATTATAAGAAACTCTTT
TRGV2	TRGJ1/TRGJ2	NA	CATWDRLWTDYKKLF	TGTGCCACCTGGGACAGGCTGTGGACGGATTATAAGAAACTCTTT
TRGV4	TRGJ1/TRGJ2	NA	CATWDGAPFYYKKLF	TGTGCCACCTGGGATGGGGCCCCCTTTTATTATAAGAAACTCTTT